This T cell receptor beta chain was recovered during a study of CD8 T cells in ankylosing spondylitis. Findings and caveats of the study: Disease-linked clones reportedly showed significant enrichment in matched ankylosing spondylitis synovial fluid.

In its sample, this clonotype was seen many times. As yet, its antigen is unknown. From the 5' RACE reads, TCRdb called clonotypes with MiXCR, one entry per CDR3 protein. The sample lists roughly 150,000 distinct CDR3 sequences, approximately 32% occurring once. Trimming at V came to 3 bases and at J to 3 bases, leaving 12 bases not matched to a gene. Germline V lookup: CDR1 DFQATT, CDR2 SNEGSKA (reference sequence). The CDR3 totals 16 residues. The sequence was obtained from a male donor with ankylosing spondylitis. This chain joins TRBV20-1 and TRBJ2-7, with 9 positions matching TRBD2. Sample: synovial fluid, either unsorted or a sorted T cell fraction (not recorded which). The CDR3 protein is CSASPKVFSGGYEQYF. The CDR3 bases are TGCAGTGCTAGCCCTAAAGTGTTTAGCGGGGGCTACGAGCAGTACTTC.